This TCR beta chain was recorded in a study of blood T cell repertoires in COVID-19. Study summary: PBMCs, B-cell-depleted T cells, or T cells were the source of the cDNA or gDNA that made up the material.

Data came from immunoSEQ multiplex PCR; TCRdb stores just in-frame clones and leaves some out. The sample records tens of thousands of clones, 65% to 85% being singletons. This CDR3 region has 13 residues. Germline V gene lookup returns CDR1 MNHNS and CDR2 SASEGT. With 3 bases removed from V and 8 bases from J, the gap between germline ends came to 8 bases. Sequencing input: peripheral blood. The V gene is TRBV6-1, the J gene TRBJ1-6; no firm D call. The TCR originated in a woman older than 75 with active or convalescent COVID-19. The CDR3 DNA reads TGTGCCAGCAGTGAGAGGAGGGATTCACCCCTCCACTTT. Protein: CASSERRDSPLHF.